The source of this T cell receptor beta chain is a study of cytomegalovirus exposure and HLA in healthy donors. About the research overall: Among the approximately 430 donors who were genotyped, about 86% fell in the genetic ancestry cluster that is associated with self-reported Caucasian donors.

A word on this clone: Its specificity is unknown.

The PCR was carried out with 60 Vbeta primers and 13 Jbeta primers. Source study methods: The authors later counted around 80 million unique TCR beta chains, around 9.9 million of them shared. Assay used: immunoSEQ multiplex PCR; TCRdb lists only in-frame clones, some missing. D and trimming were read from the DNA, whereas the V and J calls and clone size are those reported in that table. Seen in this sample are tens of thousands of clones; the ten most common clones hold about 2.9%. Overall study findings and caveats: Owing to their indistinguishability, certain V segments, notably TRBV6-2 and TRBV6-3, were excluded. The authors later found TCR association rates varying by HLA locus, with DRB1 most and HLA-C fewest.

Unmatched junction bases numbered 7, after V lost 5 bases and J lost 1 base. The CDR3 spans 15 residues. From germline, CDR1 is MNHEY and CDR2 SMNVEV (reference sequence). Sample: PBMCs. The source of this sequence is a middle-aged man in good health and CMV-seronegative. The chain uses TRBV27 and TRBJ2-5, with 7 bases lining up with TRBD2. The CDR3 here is CASSLWTSGQETQYF. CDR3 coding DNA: TGTGCCAGCAGTCTATGGACTAGTGGCCAAGAGACCCAGTACTTC.